A single sample gave rise to the 9 T cell receptor beta chains below, sequenced in a study of beta chain features in type 1 diabetes. Expressed TCRB transcripts were sequenced after all isolated RNA was converted to cDNA. Clones were read by immunoSEQ multiplex PCR, and TCRdb kept only the in-frame ones, dropping some. The table includes hundreds of thousands of clones, about a sixth detected once. Material: naive CD4+ T cells from blood. These receptors were taken from a woman aged 18-35 years in good health.

The chain uses TRBV6-1 and TRBJ2-7, with 9 bases matching TRBD1. The germline V gene has CDR1 MNHNS and CDR2 SASEGT. CDR3 size: 15 residues. V lost 7 bases and J lost 3; bases outside the gene matches: 10. The CDR3 loop is CASILGGTGNYEQYF. In DNA, the CDR3 is TGTGCCAGCATTCTCGGAGGGACAGGGAACTACGAGCAGTACTTC.

The table lists this clone with a few counts. The chain links TRBV4-2 to TRBJ2-5; the D is unclear. Trimming took off 3 bases at V and 4 bases at J, with 15 bases between the two ends. Germline CDR1 LGHNA, CDR2 YNFKEQ. The CDR3 is 15 amino acids. CDR3 nucleotides: TGTGCCAGCAGCCATTTGGCGTCCGGGCGAGAGACCCAGTACTTC. It is translated as CASSHLASGRETQYF.

This clone was seen more than once but under ten times. This chain links TRBV7-9 with TRBJ2-3, with D possibly called TRBD1 or TRBD2 (5 bases each). This CDR3 spans 16 amino acids. V was cut by 5 bases and J by 3 bases, with 18 bases left in between. In germline, CDR1 is SEHNR, CDR2 FQNEAQ (reference sequence). The CDR3 bases are TGTGCCAGCAGCCAGGGTCGGACTCCGCCGACAGATACGCAGTATTTT. Its translation: CASSQGRTPPTDTQYF.

The rearrangement links TRBV5-4 to TRBJ2-2; D could derive from TRBD1 or TRBD2 (5 bases each). CDR3 length equals 17 residues. V lost 5 bases to trimming and J lost 2 bases, with 19 bases between them. The germline gives CDR1 SGHNT, CDR2 YYREEE (reference sequence). The CDR3 protein is CASSSGGVGTNTGELFF. CDR3 nucleotides: TGTGCCAGCAGTTCGGGCGGCGTTGGGACCAACACCGGGGAGCTGTTTTTT.

This clone was recorded a few times. The V and J genes are TRBV5-1 and TRBJ2-7, with D tentatively TRBD2 (6 bases). V lost 0 bases and J 2 bases, leaving 18 bases between the germline ends. The CDR3 sequence is 17 residues long. CDR1 is SGHRS and CDR2 is YFSETQ in the germline V gene. The CDR3 coding sequence is TGCGCCAGCAGCTTGGCCCGGCGGGGTAGATATCCCTACGAGCAGTACTTC. Translating it yields CASSLARRGRYPYEQYF.

This sequence joins TRBV11-2 and TRBJ2-3; TRBD2 matches at 8 bases. Trimming cost V 1 base and J 2 bases; bases outside gene matches: 2. The CDR3 spans 15 residues. Germline V lookup: CDR1 SGHAT, CDR2 FQNNGV. CDR3 sequence: CASSLASGFTDTQYF. DNA of the CDR3: TGTGCCAGCAGCTTAGCTAGCGGGTTCACAGATACGCAGTATTTT.

This clone was counted a few times. This chain links TRBV9 with TRBJ2-2, with D unresolved. V was pared by 5 bases and J by 4 bases, with 12 bases between. Germline V CDR1 and CDR2: SGDLS, YYNGEE. This CDR3 region has 14 residues. The CDR3 sequence: CASSGRLGTGELFF. The CDR3 DNA reads TGTGCCAGCAGTGGGCGCCTGGGCACCGGGGAGCTGTTTTTT.

This chain uses TRBV27 with TRBJ2-7; TRBD2 matches 11 bases. The CDR3 is made up of 16 amino acids. Trimming at V came to 6 bases and at J to 2 bases, leaving 9 bases not matched to a gene. Germline CDR1 and CDR2: MNHEY and SMNVEV (reference sequence). The CDR3 spells CASRDAGTSGTYEQYF. The DNA of the CDR3 is TGTGCCAGCAGGGATGCCGGGACTAGCGGCACCTACGAGCAGTACTTC.

The chain links TRBV11-1 to TRBJ2-1; a possible D gene is TRBD1 (5 bases). The germline V and J ends were trimmed by 5 bases and 7 bases, with 15 bases remaining between them. CDR3 length: 14 residues. CDR1 is SGHAT and CDR2 is FQDESV in the germline V gene (reference sequence). The CDR3 loop is CASSHAPGRNEQFF. CDR3 DNA sequence: TGTGCCAGCAGCCATGCCCCAGGGCGGAATGAGCAGTTCTTC.